This T cell receptor (beta chain) was documented in a study of T cells in Graves' hyperthyroidism and ophthalmopathy. This clonotype appeared many times. The investigators amplified TCR beta CDR3 regions from RNA transcripts. First-round RT-PCR targeting the TCR CDR3 was performed with the HTBI primer set. TCRdb analysed the multiplex PCR reads with MiXCR anew, one entry per CDR3 protein. Of about 620,000 distinct CDR3 sequences detected, around 15% appear once; the ten largest clones hold 3.5% to 4%. Sequencing used blood. The sequence derives from a woman aged 25 to 45 with Graves' hyperthyroidism.

The CDR3 protein is CASSYGPNYEQYF. For the CDR3, the DNA is TGTGCCAGCAGTTACGGACCAAACTACGAGCAGTACTTC. The chain uses TRBV6-6 and TRBJ2-7; no reliable D call. V was pared by 2 bases and J by 3 bases, with 8 bases between. The CDR3 loop spans 13 amino acids. CDR1 is MNHNY, CDR2 SVGAGI, per germline (reference sequence).